This TCR beta chain came from a study of blood T cell repertoires in COVID-19. Turning to the study itself: T cells, B-cell-depleted T cells, or PBMCs provided the cDNA or gDNA that served as material.

The table came from immunoSEQ multiplex PCR; TCRdb's copy has only in-frame clones and leaves some out. Among about 260,000 clones listed, about 91% were seen once. J lost 3 bases, V lost 2 bases, and 6 bases had no gene match. This CDR3 contains 15 residues. Germline CDR1 is SGHNT and CDR2 is YYREEE (reference sequence). The sample taken for sequencing was PBMCs or T cells enriched from blood (not recorded which). The receptor was isolated from a woman aged 40 to 50 with acute COVID-19. This chain connects TRBV5-4 to TRBJ2-7; 9 nucleotides align to TRBD2. The DNA of the CDR3 is TGTGCCAGCAGCTTAAAGCGGGAGGCGCACTACGAGCAGTACTTC. Translating it yields CASSLKREAHYEQYF.